The entry below describes one T cell receptor beta chain. Profiled with immunoSEQ multiplex PCR; TCRdb holds only in-frame clones, not every one. There are around 100,000 clones in the sample; nearly 90% occur only once, and around 1.6% lies in the top ten. Germline lookup yields CDR1 KGHSH and CDR2 LQKENI. This CDR3 has 13 amino acids. The ends were cut back, 3 bases at V and 5 bases at J, with 11 bases in the middle. The sample's time point: pretreatment peripheral blood. The entry originates in a study of PD-L1 blockade in urothelial cancer. The chain combines TRBV18 with TRBJ2-7; D gene uncertain. The sample here was PBMCs, taken around atezolizumab (anti-PD-L1) treatment. This clonotype was sampled from a man in his sixties with urothelial cancer. CDR3 sequence reads: CASSPPSRDEQYF. The CDR3 nucleotides read TGTGCCAGCTCACCCCCCTCTAGAGACGAGCAGTACTTC.